The 15 T cell receptor beta chains in this list originate from one sample, sequenced in a study of CD8 T cells in ankylosing spondylitis. MiXCR was run by TCRdb on the 5' RACE reads, yielding one entry per CDR3 protein. The sample consists of more than 20,000 distinct CDR3 sequences, 10% to 15% of them appearing once. Input material: blood. Receptors originate from a male donor with ankylosing spondylitis or in good health (not recorded which).

This clonotype was detected many times. The chain is built from TRBV5-4 and TRBJ2-5; tentative D call: TRBD1 (5 bases). The CDR3 consists of 14 residues. CDR1 is SGHNT, CDR2 YYREEE, per germline (reference sequence). V shed 0 bases and J shed 3 bases, with 9 bases lying between them. As DNA, the CDR3 is TGTGCCAGCAGCTTGGCCGGCAGGGAAGAGACCCAGTACTTC. This gives the protein CASSLAGREETQYF.

This clonotype came up many times. J is TRBJ2-5 and V is TRBV7-3; unclear D gene. Trimming removed 3 bases from V and 4 bases from J, with 9 bases in between. The CDR3 sequence is 13 residues long. CDR1 and CDR2 (germline): SGHTA, FQGTGA. CDR3: CASSFSGGETQYF. DNA of the CDR3: TGTGCCAGCAGCTTTTCGGGTGGAGAGACCCAGTACTTC.

This clonotype showed up many times. The chain carries TRBV7-2 and TRBJ2-1, with TRBD1 as a possible D gene (6 bases). The CDR3 contains 14 residues. The V end was cut by 5 bases, the J end by 4 bases, with 12 bases between. The V gene's germline CDR1 is SGHTA and CDR2 FQGNSA. For the CDR3, the DNA is TGTGCCAGCAGCCCTGCCGACAGGTACAATGAGCAGTTCTTC. This sequence encodes CASSPADRYNEQFF.

This clonotype occurred many times. The V gene is TRBV5-5, the J gene TRBJ1-5; 10 bases line up with TRBD1. Trimming at V came to 4 bases and at J to 5 bases, leaving 6 bases not matched to a gene. The germline gives CDR1 SGHKS, CDR2 YYEKEE (reference sequence). The CDR3 extends over 15 amino acids. DNA for the CDR3: TGTGCCAGCAGCATGACAGGGGGCCGGGATCAGCCCCAGCATTTT. Protein: CASSMTGGRDQPQHF.

The chain carries TRBV6-2 or TRBV6-3 and TRBJ2-1, with 7 bases matching TRBD2. This CDR3 contains 14 residues. J was trimmed by 4 bases and V by 10 bases; bases with no gene match: 10. Germline V gives CDR1 MNHEY, CDR2 SVGEGT. This CDR3 is CATTGTTSYNEQFF. CDR3 in DNA: TGTGCCACCACCGGGACTACGAGTTACAATGAGCAGTTCTTC.

V and J are TRBV27 and TRBJ2-7; D possibly corresponds to TRBD1 (6 bases). V lost 0 bases to trimming and J lost 2 bases, with 11 bases between them. CDR3 length: 15 amino acids. In germline, CDR1 is MNHEY, CDR2 SMNVEV (reference sequence). In nucleotides, the CDR3 is TGTGCCAGCAGTTTATCGTTGCAGGGGACCTACGAGCAGTACTTC. This gives the protein CASSLSLQGTYEQYF.

This clonotype was found many times. The rearrangement uses TRBV27 and TRBJ2-7; 8 bases are shared with TRBD1. The CDR3 is 14 amino acids. CDR1 and CDR2 from the germline V gene are MNHEY and SMNVEV (reference sequence). The trim removed 4 bases at V and 5 bases at J, leaving 7 bases unmatched. The CDR3 loop is CASSWRGQVNEQYF. Written as DNA, the CDR3 is TGTGCCAGCAGTTGGCGGGGACAGGTTAACGAGCAGTACTTC.

In its sample, this clonotype was seen many times. Written as DNA, the CDR3 is TGTGCCAGCAGCCCCGGGACTAGCGGGGGGGCCCCAGATACGCAGTATTTT. It is translated as CASSPGTSGGAPDTQYF. The chain combines TRBV12-3 or TRBV12-4 with TRBJ2-3; 16 bases are shared with TRBD2. J gave up 4 bases and V 6 bases, and 7 bases lay outside the gene matches. The CDR3 runs 17 residues.

The chain is built from TRBV2 and TRBJ2-1; 12 bases are a match to TRBD2. CDR1 is SNHLY, CDR2 FYNNEI, per germline. Trimming cost V 8 bases and J 8 bases; bases outside gene matches: 4. CDR3 length: 13 amino acids. This chain's CDR3 is CASLAGGVYEQFF. The CDR3 nucleotides read TGTGCCAGCCTAGCGGGAGGGGTCTATGAGCAGTTCTTC.

This clonotype was counted ten times or more. The J gene is TRBJ2-2, the V gene TRBV7-9, with 7 bases fitting TRBD2. CDR1 and CDR2 from the germline V gene are SEHNR and FQNEAQ (reference sequence). V trimming: 5 bases; J trimming: 7 bases; junction bases outside the gene matches: 13. This CDR3 region has 16 residues. CDR3 in DNA: TGTGCCAGCAGCAACCTTGCGTTAGCGGGTTTCGGGGAGCTGTTTTTT. Translating it yields CASSNLALAGFGELFF.

This clonotype has ten or more counts. The J gene is TRBJ2-1, the V gene TRBV7-9; 11 positions match TRBD2. V shed 2 bases and J 7 bases; nucleotides not matched to a gene: 7. In germline, CDR1 is SEHNR, CDR2 FQNEAQ (reference sequence). The CDR3 sequence is 16 residues long. The DNA for the CDR3 is TGTGCCAGCAGCTTATCTAGCGGGGGGATAAGGAATGAGCAGTTCTTC. Translated: CASSLSSGGIRNEQFF.

V gene TRBV10-2 combines with J gene TRBJ2-4, with D perhaps matching TRBD1 (6 bases). CDR3 length: 17 amino acids. Germline CDR1 is WSHSY and CDR2 is SAAADI. Trimming pared 2 bases from V and 0 bases from J, leaving 14 bases between. The CDR3: CASSEPITGLAKNIQYF. In DNA form, the CDR3 reads TGCGCCAGCAGTGAGCCCATCACAGGGCTAGCCAAAAACATTCAGTACTTC.

This clonotype was counted many times. The chain joins TRBV12-3 or TRBV12-4 to TRBJ1-3; D gene ambiguous. Between the trimmed V and J ends, which lost 3 bases and 2 bases, there was a span of 2 bases. CDR3 size: 12 residues. The CDR3 spells CASSFTGNTIYF. In nucleotides, the CDR3 is TGTGCCAGCAGTTTTACTGGAAACACCATATATTTT.

This clonotype was counted ten times or more. J is TRBJ2-5 and V is TRBV12-3 or TRBV12-4; D ambiguous. CDR3 size: 15 residues. Trimming shortened V by 1 base and J by 4 bases, and 13 bases separated the two germline ends. CDR3 coding DNA: TGTGCCAGCAGTTTAGGAGTCGGCTGGCGAGAGACCCAGTACTTC. It encodes CASSLGVGWRETQYF.

This clonotype was recorded once. The J gene is TRBJ2-3, the V gene TRBV7-9; D is uncertain. The germline CDR1 and CDR2 sequences are SEHNR and FQNEAQ (reference sequence). The V end was cut by 5 bases, the J end by 5 bases, with 14 bases between. The CDR3 has 14 residues. The CDR3 region is CASSKGETGDTQYF. CDR3 nucleotides: TGTGCCAGCAGCAAGGGCGAAACTGGAGATACGCAGTATTTT.